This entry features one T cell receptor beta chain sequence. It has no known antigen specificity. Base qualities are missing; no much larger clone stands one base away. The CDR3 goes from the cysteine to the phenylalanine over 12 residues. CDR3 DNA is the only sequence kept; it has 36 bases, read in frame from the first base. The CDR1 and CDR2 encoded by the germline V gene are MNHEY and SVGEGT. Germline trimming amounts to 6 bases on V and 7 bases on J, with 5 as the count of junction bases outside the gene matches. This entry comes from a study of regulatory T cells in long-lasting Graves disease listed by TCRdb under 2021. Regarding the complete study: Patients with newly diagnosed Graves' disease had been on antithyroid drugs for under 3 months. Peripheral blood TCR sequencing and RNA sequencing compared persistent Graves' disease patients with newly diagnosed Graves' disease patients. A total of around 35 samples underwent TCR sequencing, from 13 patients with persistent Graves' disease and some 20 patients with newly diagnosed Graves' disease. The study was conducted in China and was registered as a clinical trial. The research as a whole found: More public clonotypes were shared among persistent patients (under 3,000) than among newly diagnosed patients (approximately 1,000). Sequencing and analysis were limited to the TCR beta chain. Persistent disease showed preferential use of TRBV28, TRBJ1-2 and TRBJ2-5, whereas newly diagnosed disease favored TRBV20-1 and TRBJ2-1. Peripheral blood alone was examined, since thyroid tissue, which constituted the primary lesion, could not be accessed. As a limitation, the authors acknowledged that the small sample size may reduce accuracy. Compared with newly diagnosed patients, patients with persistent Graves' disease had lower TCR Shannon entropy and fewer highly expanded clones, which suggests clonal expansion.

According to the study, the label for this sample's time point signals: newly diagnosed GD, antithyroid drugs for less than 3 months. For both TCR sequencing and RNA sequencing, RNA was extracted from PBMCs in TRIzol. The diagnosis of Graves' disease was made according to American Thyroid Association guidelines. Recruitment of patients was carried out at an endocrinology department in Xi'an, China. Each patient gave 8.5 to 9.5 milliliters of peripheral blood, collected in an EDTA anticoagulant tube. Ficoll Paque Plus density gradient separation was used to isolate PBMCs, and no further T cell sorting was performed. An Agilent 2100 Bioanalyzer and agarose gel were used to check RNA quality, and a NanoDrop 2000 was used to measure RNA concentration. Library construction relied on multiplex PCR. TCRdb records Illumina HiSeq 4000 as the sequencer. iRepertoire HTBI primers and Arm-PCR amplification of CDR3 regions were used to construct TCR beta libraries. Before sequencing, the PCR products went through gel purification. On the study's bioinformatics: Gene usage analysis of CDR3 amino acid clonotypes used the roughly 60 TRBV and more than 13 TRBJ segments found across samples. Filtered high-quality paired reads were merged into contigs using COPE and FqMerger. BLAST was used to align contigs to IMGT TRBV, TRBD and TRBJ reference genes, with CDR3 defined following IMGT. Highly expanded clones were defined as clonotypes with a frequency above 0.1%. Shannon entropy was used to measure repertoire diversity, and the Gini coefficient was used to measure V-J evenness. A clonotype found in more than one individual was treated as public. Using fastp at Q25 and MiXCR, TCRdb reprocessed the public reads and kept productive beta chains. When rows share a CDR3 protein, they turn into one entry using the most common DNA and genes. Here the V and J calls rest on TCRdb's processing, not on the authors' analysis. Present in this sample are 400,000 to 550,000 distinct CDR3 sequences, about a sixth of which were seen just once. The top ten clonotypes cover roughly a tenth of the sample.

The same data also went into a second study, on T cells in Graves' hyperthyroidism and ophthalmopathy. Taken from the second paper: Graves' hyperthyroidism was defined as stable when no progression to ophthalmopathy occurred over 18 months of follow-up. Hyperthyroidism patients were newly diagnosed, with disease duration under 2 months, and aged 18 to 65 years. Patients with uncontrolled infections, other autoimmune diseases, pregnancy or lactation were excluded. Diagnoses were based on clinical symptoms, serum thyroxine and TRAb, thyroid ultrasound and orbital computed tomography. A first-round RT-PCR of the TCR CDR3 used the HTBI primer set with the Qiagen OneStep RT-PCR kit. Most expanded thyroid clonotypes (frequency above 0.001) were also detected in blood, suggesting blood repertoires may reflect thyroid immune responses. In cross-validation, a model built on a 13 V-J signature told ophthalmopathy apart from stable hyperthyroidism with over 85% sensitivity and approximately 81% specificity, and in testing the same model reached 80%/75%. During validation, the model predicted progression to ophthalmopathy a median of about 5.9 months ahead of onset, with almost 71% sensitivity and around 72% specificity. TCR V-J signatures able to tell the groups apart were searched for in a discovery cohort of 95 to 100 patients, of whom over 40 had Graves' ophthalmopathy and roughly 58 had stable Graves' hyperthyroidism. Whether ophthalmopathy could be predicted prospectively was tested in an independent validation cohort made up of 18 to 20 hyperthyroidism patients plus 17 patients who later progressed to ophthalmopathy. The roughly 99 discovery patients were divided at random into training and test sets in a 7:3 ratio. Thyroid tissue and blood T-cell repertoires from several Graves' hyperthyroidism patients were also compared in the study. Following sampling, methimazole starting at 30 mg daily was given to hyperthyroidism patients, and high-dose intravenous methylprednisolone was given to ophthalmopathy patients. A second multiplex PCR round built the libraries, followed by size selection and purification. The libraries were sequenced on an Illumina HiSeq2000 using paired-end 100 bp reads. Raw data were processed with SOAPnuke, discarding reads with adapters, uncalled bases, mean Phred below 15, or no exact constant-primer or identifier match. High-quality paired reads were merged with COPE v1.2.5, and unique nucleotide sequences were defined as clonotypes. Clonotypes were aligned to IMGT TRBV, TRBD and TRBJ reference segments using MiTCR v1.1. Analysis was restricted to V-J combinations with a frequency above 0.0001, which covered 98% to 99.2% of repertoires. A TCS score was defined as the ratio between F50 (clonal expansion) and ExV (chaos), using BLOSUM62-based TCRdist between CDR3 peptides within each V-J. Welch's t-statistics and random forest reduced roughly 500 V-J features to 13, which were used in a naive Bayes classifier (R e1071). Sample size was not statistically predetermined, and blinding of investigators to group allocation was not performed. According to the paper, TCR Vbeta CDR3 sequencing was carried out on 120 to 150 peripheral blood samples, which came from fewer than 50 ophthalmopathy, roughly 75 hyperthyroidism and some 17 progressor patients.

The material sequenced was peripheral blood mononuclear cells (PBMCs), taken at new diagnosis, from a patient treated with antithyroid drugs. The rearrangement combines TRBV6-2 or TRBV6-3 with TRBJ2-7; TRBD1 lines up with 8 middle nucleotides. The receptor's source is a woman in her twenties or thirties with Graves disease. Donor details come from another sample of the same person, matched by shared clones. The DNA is TGTGCCAGCAGATTACAGGGGGGAGAGCAGTACTTC. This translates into CASRLQGGEQYF.